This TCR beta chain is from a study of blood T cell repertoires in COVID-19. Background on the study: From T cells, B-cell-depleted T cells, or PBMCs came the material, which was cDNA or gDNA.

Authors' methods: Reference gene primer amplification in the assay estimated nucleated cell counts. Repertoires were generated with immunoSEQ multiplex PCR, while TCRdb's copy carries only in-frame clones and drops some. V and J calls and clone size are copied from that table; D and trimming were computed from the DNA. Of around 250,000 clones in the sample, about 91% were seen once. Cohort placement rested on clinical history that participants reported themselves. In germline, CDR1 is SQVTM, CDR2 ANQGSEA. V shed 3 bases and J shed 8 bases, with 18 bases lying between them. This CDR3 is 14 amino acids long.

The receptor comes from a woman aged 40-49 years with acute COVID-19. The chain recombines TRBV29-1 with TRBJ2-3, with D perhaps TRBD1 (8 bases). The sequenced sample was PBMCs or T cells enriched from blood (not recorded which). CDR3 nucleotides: TGCAGCGTTGATTCTTGGACAGGGAGGGGTACGCAGTATTTT. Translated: CSVDSWTGRGTQYF.